The 15 T cell receptor beta chains listed next were all sequenced from one sample in a study of PD-1 blockade in classical Hodgkin lymphoma. The method was immunoSEQ multiplex PCR; TCRdb's version includes in-frame clones alone and lacks a portion of them. The sample includes roughly 4,500 clones, 63% of them seen just once. Every one of the patients relapsed after autologous stem cell transplantation (brentuximab vedotin exposure was variable). The sample in question was peripheral blood mononuclear cells (PBMCs), obtained at baseline. The receptors here all came from a human donor with classical Hodgkin lymphoma.

This clone qualifies as medium-sized. The gene calls are TRBV6-5 and TRBJ1-2, with D maybe TRBD1 (5 bases). Trimming left V 6 bases short and J 8 bases short, with 22 bases between. The CDR3 runs to 15 residues. The germline CDR1 and CDR2 sequences are MNHEY and SVGAGI. CDR3: CASRQHTGTFLGYTF. The CDR3 coding sequence is TGTGCCAGCAGACAACACACCGGGACGTTCTTGGGCTACACCTTC.

V gene TRBV19 combines with J gene TRBJ1-1, with D tentatively TRBD1 (5 bases). Trimming removed 3 bases at V and 7 bases at J, with 15 bases between. The CDR3 is 14 residues long. Germline V gene lookup returns CDR1 LNHDA and CDR2 SQIVND (reference sequence). DNA of the CDR3: TGTGCCAGTAGTATGATTTGGGGGTCGGATGAAGCTTTCTTT. As protein: CASSMIWGSDEAFF.

The chain employs TRBV5-1 and TRBJ1-1, with D unresolved. Trimming shortened V by 4 bases and J by 4 bases, and 8 bases separated the two germline ends. CDR3 length equals 12 residues. Looked up from germline, CDR1 is SGHRS and CDR2 is YFSETQ. The CDR3 spells CASSPESTEAFF. The CDR3 nucleotides read TGCGCCAGCAGCCCCGAGAGCACTGAAGCTTTCTTT.

This chain connects TRBV19 to TRBJ2-7; D not certain. The germline CDR1 and CDR2 sequences are LNHDA and SQIVND (reference sequence). Trimming stripped 10 bases from V and 6 bases from J, with 22 bases between. This CDR3 comprises 14 residues. The CDR3 region has the DNA TGTGCCACTTCCCCGGCAGGTCGCGGTGGCGAGCAGTACTTC. This encodes CATSPAGRGGEQYF.

By sample share, this clone is large. The chain employs TRBV2 and TRBJ2-4; the D call may be TRBD1 or TRBD2 (5 bases each). CDR1 SNHLY and CDR2 FYNNEI come from the germline V gene. CDR3 length: 18 residues. The V end was cut by 6 bases, the J end by 1 base, with 22 bases between. CDR3 sequence (DNA): TGTGCCAGCAGCCACGACATCCCGGGACCTAGTGCCAAAAACATTCAGTACTTC. Translated: CASSHDIPGPSAKNIQYF.

The chain carries TRBV19 and TRBJ2-1; no clear D gene. From germline, CDR1 is LNHDA and CDR2 SQIVND (reference sequence). This CDR3 is built from 15 residues. V shed 1 base and J shed 4 bases, with 11 bases lying between them. This chain's CDR3 is CASSIGSGSYNEQFF. Written as DNA, the CDR3 is TGTGCCAGTAGTATAGGGTCCGGGTCTTACAATGAGCAGTTCTTC.

The chain couples TRBV2 to TRBJ1-1; D remains unclear. This CDR3 has 16 amino acids. The V end lost 0 bases, the J end lost 2 bases, and 13 bases lay between the germline ends. Per germline, CDR1 SNHLY and CDR2 FYNNEI. The CDR3 loop reads CASSEALAILNTEAFF. CDR3 in DNA: TGTGCCAGCAGTGAAGCCCTTGCGATCCTAAACACTGAAGCTTTCTTT.

The rearrangement joins TRBV25-1 to TRBJ2-7; the D gene is possibly TRBD1 (5 bases). Germline values: CDR1 MGHDK, CDR2 SYGVNS. Trimming took 3 bases from V and 4 from J, leaving 10 bases between them. The CDR3 consists of 13 residues. The CDR3 spells CASSDDRNYEQYF. In DNA, the CDR3 is TGTGCCAGCAGTGACGACAGAAATTACGAGCAGTACTTC.

The V and J genes are TRBV7-6 and TRBJ1-1; D gene ambiguous. The CDR3 loop spans 14 amino acids. Trimming removed 5 bases from V and 1 base from J, with 11 bases in between. CDR1 and CDR2 (germline): SGHVS, FNYEAQ. This CDR3 is CASSPGNKNTEAFF. CDR3 sequence (DNA): TGTGCCAGCAGCCCCGGGAACAAGAACACTGAAGCTTTCTTT. Using reference TRBV7-6 and TRBJ1-1 for the parts outside the CDR3, the full variable domain is GAGVSQSPRYKVTKRGQDVALRCDPISGHVSLYWYRQALGQGPEFLTYFNYEAQQDKSGLPNDRFSAERPEGSISTLTIQRTEQRDSAMYRCASSPGNKNTEAFFGQGTRLTVV.

The chain links TRBV21-1 to TRBJ2-2; the table names TRBD2, a call not compared with the DNA. TRBV21-1 is a pseudogene locus. The CDR3 consists of 24 residues. The CDR3 nucleotides are TGTGCCAGCAGCAAACGGCAATCCCACGGGAGGGTACGGTCTCTTGGATCGAACACCGGGGAGCTGTTTTTT. Protein: CASSKRQSHGRVRSLGSNTGELFF.

The gene calls are TRBV5-4 and TRBJ2-1, with 9 bases that match TRBD1. Germline-derived CDR1 and CDR2 are SGHNT and YYREEE (reference sequence). J gave up 6 bases and V 5 bases, and 3 bases lay outside the gene matches. This CDR3 has 13 amino acids. The CDR3 here is CASRPTGGNEQFF. The CDR3 coding sequence is TGTGCCAGCAGACCGACAGGGGGCAATGAGCAGTTCTTC.

This clone was counted only a few times. This chain joins TRBV13 and TRBJ1-5; tentative D call: TRBD1 (5 bases). This CDR3 spans 14 amino acids. Germline CDR1 is PRHDT and CDR2 is FYEKMQ (reference sequence). The V end lost 5 bases, the J end lost 3 bases, and 11 bases lay between the germline ends. CDR3 coding DNA: TGTGCCAGCAGCCGAGGACACCTCAATCAGCCCCAGCATTTT. Translation gives CASSRGHLNQPQHF.

The rearrangement links TRBV28 to TRBJ1-5; D unresolved. The CDR3 spans 15 residues. The germline V gene encodes CDR1 MDHEN and CDR2 SYDVKM. V lost 6 bases and J 2 bases, leaving 14 bases between the germline ends. The CDR3 protein is CASRGIGIGNQPQHF. The CDR3 bases are TGTGCCAGCAGGGGAATCGGTATTGGCAATCAGCCCCAGCATTTT.

The V and J genes are TRBV7-1 and TRBJ1-4, with 7 bases lining up with TRBD1. TRBV7-1 is annotated as an ORF whose role is uncertain. V trimming: 5 bases; J trimming: 4 bases; junction bases outside the gene matches: 10. The CDR3 has 16 residues. The CDR3, as DNA: TGTGCCAGCAGCCAGTCCGGGACAGTTTTTAATGAAAAACTGTTTTTT. Protein: CASSQSGTVFNEKLFF.

This chain joins TRBV15 and TRBJ2-7, with D tentatively TRBD2 (5 bases). V lost 5 bases to trimming and J lost 6 bases, with 11 bases between them. The CDR3 has 12 amino acids. The germline gives CDR1 LNHNV, CDR2 YYDKDF (reference sequence). The CDR3, as DNA: TGTGCCACCAGCCTTATTCGGGGCGAGCAGTACTTC. Encoded protein: CATSLIRGEQYF.